This passage covers 10 T cell receptor beta chains from one sample sequenced in a study of cytomegalovirus exposure and HLA in healthy donors. The PCR contained 60 Vbeta and 13 Jbeta primers. This table comes from immunoSEQ multiplex PCR, and its TCRdb copy is limited to in-frame clones, with some not included. This repertoire shows around 190,000 clones, roughly 77% found once; its top ten account for 1.6%. The specimen sequenced was PBMCs. Source of these receptors: a woman in her 50s in good health and CMV-seronegative.

The rearrangement uses TRBV5-1 and TRBJ1-1; D uncertain. The CDR3 runs 14 residues. Deletions cut 0 bases from V and 1 base from J, with 7 bases between. The germline CDR1 and CDR2 sequences are SGHRS and YFSETQ. This CDR3 reads CASSLGQTNTEAFF. The CDR3 DNA reads as TGCGCCAGCAGCTTGGGACAAACGAACACTGAAGCTTTCTTT.

This chain links TRBV28 with TRBJ2-7, with 9 bases identical to TRBD1. V was clipped by 6 bases and J by 3 bases; unmatched bases: 9. Germline assignment: CDR1 MDHEN and CDR2 SYDVKM. This CDR3 is built from 15 residues. CDR3 DNA sequence: TGTGCCAGCAGACCCCGGGGACAGGGAAACTACGAGCAGTACTTC. This translates into CASRPRGQGNYEQYF.

V is TRBV6-1 and J is TRBJ1-2; D is undetermined. The CDR3 length is 13 residues. Per the germline V gene, CDR1 is MNHNS and CDR2 is SASEGT. V dropped 5 bases and J dropped 4 bases, with 11 bases sitting between them. The CDR3 loop reads CASSIEGRYGYTF. Written as DNA, the CDR3 is TGTGCCAGCAGTATAGAGGGCCGCTATGGCTACACCTTC.

The chain recombines TRBV7-2 with TRBJ1-5; unclear D gene. Looked up from germline, CDR1 is SGHTA and CDR2 is FQGNSA. Trimming removed 4 bases at V and 4 bases at J, with 5 bases between. The CDR3 totals 12 residues. The CDR3: CASSSYNQPQHF. The DNA for the CDR3 is TGTGCCAGCAGCTCCTATAATCAGCCCCAGCATTTT.

The rearrangement links TRBV18 to TRBJ1-1; D is possibly TRBD1 (5 bases). This CDR3 comprises 16 residues. Between the trimmed V and J ends, which lost 3 bases and 5 bases, there was a span of 19 bases. Per the germline V gene, CDR1 is KGHSH and CDR2 is LQKENI. CDR3 in amino acids: CASSPLGVGTKTEAFF. In nucleotides, the CDR3 is TGTGCCAGCTCACCCCTCGGCGTGGGGACTAAGACTGAAGCTTTCTTT.

The sample holds a few counts of this clone. The chain couples TRBV5-1 to TRBJ2-7, with 7 bases matching TRBD1. V shed 6 bases and J 5 bases; nucleotides not matched to a gene: 8. This CDR3 contains 13 residues. In germline, CDR1 is SGHRS, CDR2 YFSETQ. The CDR3 sequence: CASTWTGSNEQYF. The CDR3 DNA reads TGCGCCAGCACCTGGACAGGATCTAACGAGCAGTACTTC.

The J gene is TRBJ1-2, the V gene TRBV19, with D unresolved. The CDR3 contains 15 residues. Looked up from germline, CDR1 is LNHDA and CDR2 is SQIVND (reference sequence). V lost 3 bases, J lost 5 bases, and 16 bases lay in between. This chain's CDR3 is CASSILAVGRYGYTF. The CDR3 DNA reads as TGTGCCAGTAGTATCTTAGCAGTCGGTCGTTATGGCTACACCTTC. Full variable domain (outside the CDR3, taken from reference TRBV19 and TRBJ1-2): DGGITQSPKYLFRKEGQNVTLSCEQNLNHDAMYWYRQDPGQGLRLIYYSQIVNDFQKGDIAEGYSVSREKKESFPLTVTSAQKNPTAFYLCASSILAVGRYGYTFGSGTRLTVV.

The CDR3 spells CASSSAPSGRWVNQQFF. DNA for the CDR3: TGCGCCAGCAGTTCGGCCCCTAGCGGGAGATGGGTAAACCAGCAGTTCTTC. The chain uses TRBV5-1 and TRBJ2-1; 10 nucleotides agree with TRBD2. Germline V CDR1 and CDR2: SGHRS, YFSETQ. The length of the CDR3 is 17 residues. V was clipped by 5 bases and J by 11 bases; unmatched bases: 19.

The chain joins TRBV28 to TRBJ2-7; no clear D. The CDR3 spans 15 residues. The V and J ends lost 4 bases and 2 bases respectively, with 15 bases between them. Per germline, CDR1 MDHEN and CDR2 SYDVKM. The DNA of the CDR3 is TGTGCCAGCAGTTACCTCCAAGGAGTAGCCTACGAGCAGTACTTC. Its translation is CASSYLQGVAYEQYF.

V is TRBV7-2 and J is TRBJ1-1; D unclear. The CDR3 covers 15 residues. Trimming stripped 2 bases from V and 0 bases from J, with 10 bases between. Germline V gene lookup returns CDR1 SGHTA and CDR2 FQGNSA. CDR3 residues: CASSLFVQMNTEAFF. The CDR3 DNA sequence: TGTGCCAGCAGCTTATTTGTACAAATGAACACTGAAGCTTTCTTT.